The rows below give T cell receptor beta chains drawn from one sample of a study of blood T cell repertoires in COVID-19. The method was immunoSEQ multiplex PCR; TCRdb's version includes in-frame clones alone and lacks a portion of them. The data show fewer than 400,000 clones, roughly 90% seen once. The specimen was PBMCs or T cells enriched from blood (not recorded which). Receptors were obtained from a woman in her 30s who had recovered from COVID-19. Each CDR3 is given with its conserved first and last residue. A D gene is named only where the DNA matches it firmly. Only part of the rows carry a size: once, few, many, or a class if the clone is expanded.

clone size | J gene | D gene | V gene | CDR3 protein | CDR3 DNA
NA | TRBJ1-2 | TRBD1 | TRBV29-1 | CSVQHLDPTGYYGYTF | TGCAGCGTCCAACACCTTGACCCGACAGGGTACTATGGCTACACCTTC
NA | TRBJ1-3 | TRBD1 | TRBV5-8 | CASSSTGTAGNTIYF | TGTGCCAGCAGCTCTACCGGGACAGCTGGAAACACCATATATTTT
NA | TRBJ1-6 | NA | TRBV24-1 | CGTAAGGDNSPLHF | TGTGGCACAGCGGCCGGTGGCGATAATTCACCCCTCCACTTT
NA | TRBJ2-5 | TRBD1 | TRBV25-1 | CASSVPQGDLETQYF | TGTGCCAGCAGTGTTCCACAGGGGGATTTGGAGACCCAGTACTTC
NA | TRBJ1-6 | NA | TRBV28 | CASSSPIGGNSPLHF | TGTGCCAGCAGTTCCCCAATAGGGGGAAATTCACCCCTCCACTTT
NA | TRBJ2-3 | NA | TRBV20-1 | CSCEKDTQYF | TGCAGTTGTGAGAAAGATACGCAGTATTTT
NA | TRBJ1-2 | TRBD1 | TRBV6-5 | CASSSGTGNYGYTF | TGTGCCAGCAGTAGCGGGACAGGGAACTATGGCTACACCTTC
NA | TRBJ1-1 | NA | TRBV6-2/TRBV6-3 | CASSLVRGAVDTEAFF | TGTGCCAGCAGTTTAGTTCGGGGGGCAGTTGACACTGAAGCTTTCTTT
few | TRBJ2-2 | TRBD2 | TRBV12-5 | CASSGGTGELFF | TGTGCTAGTAGCGGGGGAACCGGGGAGCTGTTTTTT
few | TRBJ1-1 | TRBD1 | TRBV5-4 | CASSFLGDSANTEAFF | TGTGCCAGCAGCTTTCTAGGGGACAGTGCGAACACTGAAGCTTTCTTT
NA | TRBJ1-1 | TRBD1 | TRBV11-2 | CASRMTGLTEAFF | TGTGCCAGCAGGATGACAGGGCTCACTGAAGCTTTCTTT
NA | TRBJ1-1 | NA | TRBV28 | CASTPGGGGNEAFF | TGTGCCAGCACCCCCGGGGGCGGGGGAAATGAAGCTTTCTTT
NA | TRBJ1-1 | NA | TRBV27 | CASSQTANTEAFF | TGTGCCAGCAGCCAGACAGCGAACACTGAAGCTTTCTTT
NA | TRBJ2-1 | NA | TRBV2 | CARSLGRGINEQFF | TGTGCCAGGTCCTTGGGGCGGGGAATCAATGAGCAGTTCTTC
NA | TRBJ2-1 | NA | TRBV5-1 | CASSLEIAGSEQFF | TGCGCCAGCAGCTTGGAAATCGCGGGCAGTGAGCAGTTCTTC
NA | TRBJ2-7 | TRBD1 | TRBV9 | CASSAGQESGEQYF | TGTGCCAGCAGCGCCGGACAGGAGTCTGGCGAGCAGTACTTC
NA | TRBJ1-4 | TRBD1 | TRBV7-4 | CATEDRVLPREKLFF | TGTGCCACCGAGGACAGGGTCCTACCTAGGGAAAAACTGTTTTTT
NA | TRBJ2-5 | NA | TRBV4-1 | CASQGQETQYF | TGCGCCAGCCAGGGGCAAGAGACCCAGTACTTC
NA | TRBJ1-1 | NA | TRBV5-1 | CASSPPSFTSLNTEAFF | TGCGCCAGCAGTCCCCCGTCGTTTACGAGTTTGAACACTGAAGCTTTCTTT
NA | TRBJ1-1 | TRBD1 | TRBV7-2 | CASSVRQGATEAFF | TGTGCCAGCAGCGTAAGACAGGGGGCCACTGAAGCTTTCTTT
NA | TRBJ1-1 | TRBD1 | TRBV5-1 | CASRQGVRNTEAFF | TGCGCCAGCAGACAGGGGGTCCGCAACACTGAAGCTTTCTTT
NA | TRBJ2-7 | TRBD2 | TRBV10-3 | CAITELAGVGGEQYF | TGTGCCATCACCGAACTAGCGGGAGTAGGGGGCGAGCAGTACTTC
NA | TRBJ1-3 | NA | TRBV10-3 | CAISPQSRSSGNTIYF | TGTGCCATCAGTCCACAGTCCCGAAGCTCTGGAAACACCATATATTTT
NA | TRBJ2-7 | NA | TRBV27 | CASSPSGVISYEQYF | TGTGCCAGCAGCCCCTCGGGGGTTATCTCCTACGAGCAGTACTTC
NA | TRBJ1-2 | TRBD1 | TRBV7-8 | CASSMDRAYGYTF | TGTGCCAGCAGCATGGACAGGGCTTATGGCTACACCTTC
NA | TRBJ1-4 | NA | TRBV7-6 | CASSLAPQTTNEKLFF | TGTGCCAGCAGCTTAGCGCCCCAGACAACTAATGAAAAACTGTTTTTT
NA | TRBJ1-3 | NA | TRBV2 | CASSRDGGNSGNTIYF | TGTGCCAGCAGTCGCGATGGGGGGAACTCTGGAAACACCATATATTTT
few | TRBJ2-1 | TRBD2 | TRBV27 | CASSWGSGGLKNEQFF | TGTGCCAGCAGTTGGGGTAGCGGGGGCCTTAAGAATGAGCAGTTCTTC
NA | TRBJ2-3 | TRBD2 | TRBV7-6 | CASSPVPGLAGGPGTDTQYF | TGTGCCAGCAGCCCTGTACCGGGACTAGCGGGAGGGCCCGGCACAGATACGCAGTATTTT
NA | TRBJ1-1 | NA | TRBV6-1 | CASSDTVQRTSYGRGSEAFF | TGTGCCAGCAGTGATACGGTCCAAAGAACCAGTTACGGGCGCGGGTCTGAAGCTTTCTTT
NA | TRBJ1-1 | NA | TRBV28 | CASSPFMSNTEAFF | TGTGCCAGCAGTCCCTTTATGTCGAACACTGAAGCTTTCTTT
NA | TRBJ1-1 | NA | TRBV2 | CASRGGFTEAFF | TGTGCCAGCAGGGGGGGGTTCACTGAAGCTTTCTTT
NA | TRBJ1-2 | TRBD1 | TRBV28 | CASSLFQGAYGYTF | TGTGCCAGCAGTTTATTCCAGGGGGCGTATGGCTACACCTTC
NA | TRBJ1-5 | TRBD1 | TRBV28 | CASSSDRGFENQPQHF | TGTGCCAGCAGTTCGGACAGGGGGTTTGAGAATCAGCCCCAGCATTTT
few | TRBJ1-6 | NA | TRBV2 | CASRQGYNSPLHF | TGTGCCAGCAGACAGGGATATAATTCACCCCTCCACTTT
NA | TRBJ2-7 | TRBD1 | TRBV18 | CASSQGAPYEQYF | TGTGCCAGCTCACAGGGGGCCCCCTACGAGCAGTACTTC
NA | TRBJ1-3 | NA | TRBV5-1 | CASSLATGTGNTIYF | TGCGCCAGCAGCTTGGCCACAGGGACCGGAAACACCATATATTTT
NA | TRBJ2-1 | TRBD2 | TRBV24-1 | CATSDLAGTRSNEQFF | TGTGCCACCAGTGATTTGGCCGGGACTAGATCCAATGAGCAGTTCTTC
NA | TRBJ1-5 | NA | TRBV6-5 | CASSPAGVLNQPQHF | TGTGCCAGCAGTCCCGCCGGGGTCCTCAATCAGCCCCAGCATTTT
NA | TRBJ2-1 | TRBD2 | TRBV10-1 | CASRGLAGGRWSYNEQFF | TGCGCCAGCAGGGGACTAGCGGGGGGGCGATGGTCCTACAATGAGCAGTTCTTC
NA | TRBJ2-2 | TRBD2 | TRBV27 | CASGTSGTLNTGELFF | TGTGCCAGTGGGACTAGCGGGACCCTAAACACCGGGGAGCTGTTTTTT
NA | TRBJ1-5 | TRBD1 | TRBV28 | CASRQTGGNQPQHF | TGTGCCAGCAGACAGACAGGGGGCAATCAGCCCCAGCATTTT
NA | TRBJ2-7 | NA | TRBV11-3 | CASSPSLSSYEQYF | TGTGCCAGCAGCCCGTCGCTCAGCTCCTACGAGCAGTACTTC
NA | TRBJ1-5 | TRBD1 | TRBV7-9 | CASSSSGGQGGPQHF | TGTGCCAGCAGCTCCTCGGGCGGACAGGGTGGGCCCCAGCATTTT
NA | TRBJ1-2 | NA | TRBV21-1 | CASSKGVNYGYTF | TGTGCCAGCAGCAAGGGAGTTAACTATGGCTACACCTTC
NA | TRBJ2-1 | TRBD2 | TRBV10-1 | CASMGDGTSGSSYNEQFF | TGCGCCAGCATGGGGGACGGGACTAGCGGGAGCTCCTACAATGAGCAGTTCTTC
NA | TRBJ2-2 | NA | TRBV30 | CAWTGVNTGELFF | TGTGCCTGGACCGGGGTCAACACCGGGGAGCTGTTTTTT
NA | TRBJ1-6 | NA | TRBV19 | CASSLTGNSPLHF | TGTGCCAGTAGTTTAACGGGGAATTCACCCCTCCACTTT